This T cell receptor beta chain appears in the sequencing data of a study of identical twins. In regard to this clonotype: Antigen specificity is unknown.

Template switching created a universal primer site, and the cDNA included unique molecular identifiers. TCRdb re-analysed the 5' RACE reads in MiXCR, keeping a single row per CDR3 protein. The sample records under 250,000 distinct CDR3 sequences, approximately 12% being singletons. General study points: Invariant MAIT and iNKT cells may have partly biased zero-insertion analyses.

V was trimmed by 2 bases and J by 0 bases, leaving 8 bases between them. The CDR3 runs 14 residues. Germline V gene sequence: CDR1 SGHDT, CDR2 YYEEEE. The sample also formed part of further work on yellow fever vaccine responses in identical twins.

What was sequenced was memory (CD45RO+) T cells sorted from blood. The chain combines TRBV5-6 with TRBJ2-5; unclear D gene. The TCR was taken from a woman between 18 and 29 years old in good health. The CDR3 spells CASSFRMYQETQYF. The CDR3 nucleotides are TGTGCCAGCAGCTTCAGGATGTACCAAGAGACCCAGTACTTC.